These T cell receptor beta chains were read from a single sample in a study of blood T cell repertoires in COVID-19. The data were produced by immunoSEQ multiplex PCR, yet TCRdb's version contains in-frame clones alone and is incomplete. The table shows 250,000 or so clones, with roughly 84% occurring only once. The sequenced sample was peripheral blood. The receptors were gathered from a woman aged 40 to 49 who had recovered from COVID-19. The CDR3 runs from the conserved cysteine through the conserved F or W. Fields, in order: D gene, J gene, V gene, clone size, CDR3 protein, CDR3 DNA. The D gene is left open where the match is weak. Clone size appears in some rows only: once, few, many, or a class for an expanded clone.

d_call: TRBD1
j_call: TRBJ1-3
v_call: TRBV28
clone_size: -
cdr3_aa: CASSPSTGYSGNTIYF
cdr3_nt: TGTGCCAGCAGTCCCTCGACAGGGTACTCTGGAAACACCATATATTTT

d_call: TRBD1
j_call: TRBJ2-7
v_call: TRBV10-3
clone_size: few
cdr3_aa: CAISEGQASSYEQYF
cdr3_nt: TGTGCCATCAGTGAGGGACAGGCGTCTTCCTACGAGCAGTACTTC

d_call: -
j_call: TRBJ2-2
v_call: TRBV3-1/TRBV3-2
clone_size: -
cdr3_aa: CASSPRRRTNTGELFF
cdr3_nt: TGTGCCAGCAGTCCCCGGAGGCGGACTAACACCGGGGAGCTGTTTTTT

d_call: -
j_call: TRBJ1-5
v_call: TRBV7-2
clone_size: -
cdr3_aa: CASSIRGGDNQPQHF
cdr3_nt: TGTGCCAGCAGCATAAGGGGGGGGGACAATCAGCCCCAGCATTTT

d_call: -
j_call: TRBJ1-1
v_call: TRBV6-2/TRBV6-3
clone_size: -
cdr3_aa: CASSYNRDTEAFF
cdr3_nt: TGTGCCAGCAGTTACAATCGCGACACTGAAGCTTTCTTT

d_call: TRBD2
j_call: TRBJ2-1
v_call: TRBV3-1/TRBV3-2
clone_size: -
cdr3_aa: CASSQRGGSGGNEQFF
cdr3_nt: TGTGCCAGCAGCCAGAGAGGTGGCTCCGGGGGGAATGAGCAGTTCTTC

d_call: TRBD2
j_call: TRBJ2-1
v_call: TRBV24-1
clone_size: -
cdr3_aa: CATSSGGAGEQFF
cdr3_nt: TGTGCCACCTCCAGCGGGGGGGCCGGGGAGCAGTTCTTC

d_call: -
j_call: TRBJ1-5
v_call: TRBV28
clone_size: -
cdr3_aa: CASSLGQAVNQPQHF
cdr3_nt: TGTGCCAGCAGTTTGGGGCAGGCCGTAAATCAGCCCCAGCATTTT

d_call: -
j_call: TRBJ2-7
v_call: TRBV6-2/TRBV6-3
clone_size: -
cdr3_aa: CASSLTGTHYEQYF
cdr3_nt: TGTGCCAGCAGTTTAACCGGGACACACTACGAGCAGTACTTC

d_call: TRBD1
j_call: TRBJ2-7
v_call: TRBV5-1
clone_size: once
cdr3_aa: CASSYGTGNGHEQYF
cdr3_nt: TGCGCCAGCAGCTACGGGACAGGGAACGGCCACGAGCAGTACTTC

d_call: TRBD2
j_call: TRBJ2-5
v_call: TRBV29-1
clone_size: -
cdr3_aa: CSVASVRGGAKETQYF
cdr3_nt: TGCAGCGTTGCGTCAGTTCGCGGGGGGGCGAAGGAGACCCAGTACTTC

d_call: -
j_call: TRBJ1-5
v_call: TRBV28
clone_size: -
cdr3_aa: CASSPEFRGNQPQHF
cdr3_nt: TGTGCCAGCAGCCCAGAATTCCGGGGGAATCAGCCCCAGCATTTT

d_call: -
j_call: TRBJ1-5
v_call: TRBV24-1
clone_size: -
cdr3_aa: CATNTVGQPQHF
cdr3_nt: TGTGCCACCAATACGGTGGGCCAGCCCCAGCATTTT

d_call: TRBD1
j_call: TRBJ1-2
v_call: TRBV7-2
clone_size: -
cdr3_aa: CASSPKAGGLYYGYTF
cdr3_nt: TGTGCCAGCAGCCCTAAGGCAGGGGGCCTCTACTATGGCTACACCTTC

d_call: TRBD1
j_call: TRBJ2-5
v_call: TRBV10-2
clone_size: -
cdr3_aa: CASSSMGGQGAPGQYF
cdr3_nt: TGCGCCAGCTCCTCGATGGGGGGACAGGGGGCCCCCGGCCAGTACTTC

d_call: TRBD2
j_call: TRBJ2-1
v_call: TRBV5-4
clone_size: -
cdr3_aa: CASSNSGGAYNEQFF
cdr3_nt: TGTGCCAGCAGCAATAGCGGGGGGGCCTACAATGAGCAGTTCTTC

d_call: TRBD2
j_call: TRBJ2-3
v_call: TRBV5-4
clone_size: -
cdr3_aa: CASSAGGGTSTDTQYF
cdr3_nt: TGTGCCAGCAGCGCCGGCGGGGGAACTAGCACAGATACGCAGTATTTT

d_call: TRBD1
j_call: TRBJ1-2
v_call: TRBV7-2
clone_size: few
cdr3_aa: CASSSGQGYGYTF
cdr3_nt: TGTGCCAGCAGCTCGGGACAGGGCTATGGCTACACCTTC

d_call: -
j_call: TRBJ2-2
v_call: TRBV6-5
clone_size: -
cdr3_aa: CASSNTNTGELFF
cdr3_nt: TGTGCCAGCAGTAACACGAACACCGGGGAGCTGTTTTTT

d_call: TRBD1
j_call: TRBJ1-3
v_call: TRBV6-5
clone_size: -
cdr3_aa: CASTGQVGNTIYF
cdr3_nt: TGTGCCAGCACGGGACAGGTGGGGAACACCATATATTTT

d_call: TRBD2
j_call: TRBJ2-3
v_call: TRBV4-2
clone_size: once
cdr3_aa: CASSHPGTSGTDTQYF
cdr3_nt: TGTGCCAGCAGCCATCCCGGGACTAGCGGCACAGATACGCAGTATTTT

d_call: TRBD1
j_call: TRBJ1-5
v_call: TRBV6-5
clone_size: -
cdr3_aa: CASSRDSIQPQHF
cdr3_nt: TGTGCCAGCAGCCGGGACAGTATTCAGCCCCAGCATTTT

d_call: -
j_call: TRBJ2-3
v_call: TRBV2
clone_size: -
cdr3_aa: CASTHASGQDTQYF
cdr3_nt: TGTGCCAGCACTCATGCGTCCGGACAAGATACGCAGTATTTT

d_call: TRBD2
j_call: TRBJ2-5
v_call: TRBV2
clone_size: -
cdr3_aa: CASSLYGTTEETQYF
cdr3_nt: TGTGCCAGCAGTTTATATGGGACTACAGAAGAGACCCAGTACTTC

d_call: TRBD1
j_call: TRBJ2-1
v_call: TRBV5-1
clone_size: -
cdr3_aa: CASSQLGTEYNEQFF
cdr3_nt: TGCGCCAGCAGCCAGTTGGGGACAGAATACAATGAGCAGTTCTTC

d_call: TRBD1
j_call: TRBJ1-1
v_call: TRBV28
clone_size: few
cdr3_aa: CAGIGQGRAEAFF
cdr3_nt: TGTGCCGGGATTGGACAGGGGAGAGCTGAAGCTTTCTTT

d_call: TRBD1
j_call: TRBJ1-1
v_call: TRBV4-2
clone_size: -
cdr3_aa: CASSQFTGGNTEAFF
cdr3_nt: TGTGCCAGCAGCCAATTTACAGGGGGGAACACTGAAGCTTTCTTT

d_call: -
j_call: TRBJ1-4
v_call: TRBV7-6
clone_size: -
cdr3_aa: CASSLAINEKLFF
cdr3_nt: TGTGCCAGCAGCTTAGCTATCAATGAAAAACTGTTTTTT

d_call: TRBD2
j_call: TRBJ2-1
v_call: TRBV30
clone_size: -
cdr3_aa: CAWSPGGPPYNEQFF
cdr3_nt: TGTGCCTGGAGCCCGGGGGGACCCCCCTACAATGAGCAGTTCTTC

d_call: TRBD1
j_call: TRBJ2-2
v_call: TRBV14
clone_size: few
cdr3_aa: CASSQRTGWPGELFF
cdr3_nt: TGTGCCAGCAGCCAAAGGACAGGGTGGCCCGGGGAGCTGTTTTTT

d_call: TRBD1
j_call: TRBJ2-1
v_call: TRBV10-1
clone_size: -
cdr3_aa: CASSETGTGGGNEQFF
cdr3_nt: TGCGCCAGCAGTGAGACCGGGACAGGGGGCGGGAATGAGCAGTTCTTC

d_call: -
j_call: TRBJ1-4
v_call: TRBV2
clone_size: -
cdr3_aa: CASGTSKEKLFF
cdr3_nt: TGTGCCAGCGGGACATCGAAAGAAAAACTGTTTTTT

d_call: -
j_call: TRBJ1-5
v_call: TRBV28
clone_size: once
cdr3_aa: CASSTEGVGNQPQHF
cdr3_nt: TGTGCCAGCAGTACCGAGGGGGTGGGTAATCAGCCCCAGCATTTT

d_call: TRBD1
j_call: TRBJ1-2
v_call: TRBV2
clone_size: few
cdr3_aa: CASSGGTGQGADYGYTF
cdr3_nt: TGTGCCAGCAGTGGAGGGACGGGTCAGGGGGCCGACTATGGCTACACCTTC

d_call: TRBD2
j_call: TRBJ2-7
v_call: TRBV5-4
clone_size: -
cdr3_aa: CASSPQRGSDEQYF
cdr3_nt: TGTGCCAGCAGCCCTCAGCGGGGTAGTGACGAGCAGTACTTC

d_call: -
j_call: TRBJ2-1
v_call: TRBV21-1
clone_size: -
cdr3_aa: CASSRTSGGDTNNEQFF
cdr3_nt: TGTGCCAGCAGCAGAACTAGCGGGGGCGATACAAACAATGAGCAGTTCTTC

d_call: -
j_call: TRBJ2-5
v_call: TRBV28
clone_size: -
cdr3_aa: CASSPRSAYQETQYF
cdr3_nt: TGTGCCAGCAGTCCTCGGTCCGCGTACCAAGAGACCCAGTACTTC

d_call: TRBD1
j_call: TRBJ2-3
v_call: TRBV2
clone_size: -
cdr3_aa: CASRATGTGRTDTQYF
cdr3_nt: TGTGCCAGCAGAGCCACCGGGACAGGGAGGACAGATACGCAGTATTTT